Following are 15 T cell receptor beta chains from one sample sequenced in a study of radiotherapy plus CTLA-4 blockade in lung cancer. Produced via immunoSEQ multiplex PCR; TCRdb's table is partial and in-frame only. This table has about 120,000 clones, about 83% appearing once. The sample here was peripheral blood, taken from a patient treated with radiotherapy plus ipilimumab. These receptor sequences come from a human donor with non-small cell lung cancer who had a partial response to radiotherapy plus ipilimumab.

The CDR3 coding sequence is TGTGCCAGCTCGCATGGGGGGGTGGTTCAGCCCCAGCATTTT. Its translation: CASSHGGVVQPQHF. V and J are TRBV18 and TRBJ1-5, with D perhaps TRBD1 (5 bases). Trimming cost V 6 bases and J 6 bases, with 15 bases left between them. CDR1 and CDR2 (germline): KGHSH, LQKENI. CDR3 length equals 14 residues.

The chain uses TRBV10-3 and TRBJ2-5, with 14 bases matching TRBD2. Germline trimming cut 5 bases from V and 5 bases from J; bases unmatched to any gene: 7. Germline V CDR1 and CDR2: ENHRY, SYGVKD. The CDR3 spans 16 residues. Here the CDR3 reads CAISPTSGRARETQYF. As DNA, the CDR3 is TGTGCCATCAGTCCGACTAGCGGGAGGGCCAGGGAGACCCAGTACTTC.

This clone was counted between two and nine times. This sequence joins TRBV4-1 and TRBJ1-5; weak D call: TRBD1 (6 bases). The V gene lost 3 bases and the J gene lost 2 bases, with 14 bases spanning the gap. The CDR3 runs 16 residues. Germline CDR1 and CDR2: MGHRA and YSYEKL. The CDR3 sequence is CASSQDTGSGNQPQHF. In DNA form, the CDR3 reads TGCGCCAGCAGCCAGGATACAGGGAGTGGCAATCAGCCCCAGCATTTT.

This chain connects TRBV28 to TRBJ1-1, with a tentative D call TRBD1 (5 bases). V lost 10 bases to trimming and J lost 4 bases, with 16 bases between them. CDR1 and CDR2 (germline): MDHEN, SYDVKM. The length of the CDR3 is 13 residues. The CDR3 region has the DNA TGTGCCAACAGCCCTTGGGGGGGCACTGAAGCTTTCTTT. This encodes CANSPWGGTEAFF.

This clone showed up just once. V and J are TRBV30 and TRBJ1-1, with a weak D call TRBD1 (5 bases). CDR3 length equals 13 residues. From germline, CDR1 is GTSNPN and CDR2 SVGIG (reference sequence). V lost 3 bases to trimming and J lost 1 base, with 9 bases between them. The CDR3 spells CAWRVGGNTEAFF. CDR3 in DNA: TGTGCCTGGAGGGTGGGGGGGAACACTGAAGCTTTCTTT.

V is TRBV9 and J is TRBJ2-3, with D maybe TRBD2 (6 bases). V gave up 4 bases and J gave up 1 base, with 13 bases separating them. The CDR3 has 15 amino acids. Germline lookup yields CDR1 SGDLS and CDR2 YYNGEE. CDR3 sequence (DNA): TGTGCCAGCAGCCGCGGGGCTAGCGGCACAGATACGCAGTATTTT. Residues: CASSRGASGTDTQYF.

This chain uses TRBV5-1 with TRBJ1-2; D call uncertain. Trimming stripped 4 bases from V and 8 bases from J, with 15 bases between. This CDR3 region has 13 residues. From germline, CDR1 is SGHRS and CDR2 YFSETQ. The CDR3 coding sequence is TGCGCCAGCAGCCCAGGTGTGGCGGGAGGCTACACCTTC. Its translation: CASSPGVAGGYTF. The whole variable domain, remainder taken from reference TRBV5-1 and TRBJ1-2, is KAGVTQTPRYLIKTRGQQVTLSCSPISGHRSVSWYQQTPGQGLQFLFEYFSETQRNKGNFPGRFSGRQFSNSRSEMNVSTLELGDSALYLCASSPGVAGGYTFGSGTRLTVV.

J is TRBJ2-1 and V is TRBV21-1; the tabulated D call, TRBD2, remains unverified against the DNA. TRBV21-1 counts as a pseudogene. This CDR3 is built from 14 residues. The CDR3 sequence is CASSKVVVDNEQFF. For the CDR3, the DNA is TGTGCCAGCAGCAAAGTCGTAGTGGACAATGAGCAGTTCTTC.

CDR3: CASSFWRNTEAFF. The CDR3 nucleotides read TGTGCCAGCAGCTTCTGGAGGAACACTGAAGCTTTCTTT. The chain carries TRBV5-4 and TRBJ1-1; D is ambiguous. The V gene's germline CDR1 is SGHNT and CDR2 YYREEE (reference sequence). The ends were cut back, 2 bases at V and 1 base at J, with 6 bases in the middle. The CDR3 runs to 13 residues.

J is TRBJ2-1 and V is TRBV6-5; D is undetermined. Trimming cost V 5 bases and J 15 bases, with 17 bases left between them. CDR1 and CDR2 (germline): MNHEY, SVGAGI. The CDR3 runs 12 residues. The CDR3 sequence: CASSQRPAGLFF. The CDR3 DNA is TGTGCCAGCAGTCAGAGACCGGCCGGGTTGTTCTTC.

The V and J genes are TRBV19 and TRBJ2-1, with TRBD2 identical over 10 bases. Germline CDR1 and CDR2: LNHDA and SQIVND (reference sequence). The CDR3 runs to 15 residues. The V and J ends lost 5 bases and 3 bases, in that order; junction bases with no gene match: 4. The CDR3 DNA is TGTGCCAGTAGTCCACTAGCGGGAATCTACAATGAGCAGTTCTTC. This gives the protein CASSPLAGIYNEQFF.

The chain links TRBV29-1 to TRBJ2-7; TRBD2 is a possible D gene (5 bases). The CDR3 runs 12 residues. From germline, CDR1 is SQVTM and CDR2 ANQGSEA. With 6 bases removed from V and 4 bases from J, the gap between germline ends came to 13 bases. The CDR3 loop is CSVLSGFYEQYF. The CDR3 nucleotides read TGCAGCGTACTCTCGGGGTTTTACGAGCAGTACTTC.

This clone has only one observation. This rearrangement joins TRBV29-1 to TRBJ2-2; TRBD1 agrees at 9 bases. Germline CDR1 and CDR2: SQVTM and ANQGSEA. The V and J ends lost 5 bases and 4 bases, in that order; junction bases with no gene match: 8. This CDR3 has 15 amino acids. Here the CDR3 reads CSVRVRGQGTGELFF. CDR3 nucleotide sequence: TGCAGCGTTCGTGTCAGGGGACAGGGCACCGGGGAGCTGTTTTTT.

This clone appeared a few times. The chain is built from TRBV19 and TRBJ1-2, with TRBD1 matching over 7 bases. CDR1 is LNHDA and CDR2 is SQIVND in the germline V gene (reference sequence). The CDR3 loop spans 15 amino acids. After removal of 3 bases from V and 1 base from J, the junction contained 5 bases not matched to a gene. The CDR3 loop reads CASSITHRGNYGYTF. The CDR3 nucleotides read TGTGCCAGTAGTATCACCCACAGGGGTAACTATGGCTACACCTTC.

This rearrangement joins TRBV6-6 to TRBJ1-1, with 8 bases aligning to TRBD1. J gave up 6 bases and V 7 bases, and 10 bases lay outside the gene matches. The V gene's germline CDR1 is MNHNY and CDR2 SVGAGI (reference sequence). The CDR3 consists of 14 residues. DNA of the CDR3: TGTGCCAGCAACTCCGGGACAGGAATTCCTGAAGCTTTCTTT. Protein sequence: CASNSGTGIPEAFF.